The subject of this entry is one T cell receptor beta chain. This entry belongs to a study of T cells expressing NK-cell markers. Whole-study context: According to the study, TCR beta repertoires originated from sorted CD3+CD56+NKG2C+, CD3+CD56+NKG2C- and CD3+CD56-NKG2C+ T cells.

This CDR3 comprises 15 residues. Germline values: CDR1 SGHTA, CDR2 FQGNSA. With UMIs, 5'RACE template switching was used to make TCR beta cDNA. Reanalyzing the 5' RACE reads, TCRdb keeps one entry per CDR3 protein, without DNA. The sample is made up of 350,000 to 500,000 distinct CDR3 sequences, and the top ten hold less than 7.5% of it. The clonotype was recovered from a woman aged 18-70 years in good health. Sequencing was carried out using blood T cells: a sorted CD56 or NKG2C T cell subset, CD4+ or CD8+ T cells, or bulk PBMC T cells (not recorded which). The V gene is TRBV7-2, the J gene TRBJ2-7; TCRdb's D call, TRBD1, is unchecked because there is no DNA. The CDR3: CASSSPGQASYEQYF.